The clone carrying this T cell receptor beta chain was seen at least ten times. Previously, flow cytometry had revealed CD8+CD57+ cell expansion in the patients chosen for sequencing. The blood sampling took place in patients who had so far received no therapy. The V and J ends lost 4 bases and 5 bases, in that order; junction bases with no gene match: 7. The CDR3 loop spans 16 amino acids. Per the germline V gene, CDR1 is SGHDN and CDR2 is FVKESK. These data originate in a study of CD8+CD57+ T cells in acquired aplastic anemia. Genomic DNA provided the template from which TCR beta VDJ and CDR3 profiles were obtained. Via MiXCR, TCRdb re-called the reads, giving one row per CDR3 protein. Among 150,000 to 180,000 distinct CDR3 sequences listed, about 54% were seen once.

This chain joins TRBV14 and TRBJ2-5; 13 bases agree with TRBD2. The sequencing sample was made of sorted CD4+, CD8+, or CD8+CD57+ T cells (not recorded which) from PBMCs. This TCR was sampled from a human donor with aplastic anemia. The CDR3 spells CASSPGLAGARETQYF. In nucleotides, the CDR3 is TGTGCCAGCAGCCCTGGACTAGCGGGGGCTCGGGAGACCCAGTACTTC.